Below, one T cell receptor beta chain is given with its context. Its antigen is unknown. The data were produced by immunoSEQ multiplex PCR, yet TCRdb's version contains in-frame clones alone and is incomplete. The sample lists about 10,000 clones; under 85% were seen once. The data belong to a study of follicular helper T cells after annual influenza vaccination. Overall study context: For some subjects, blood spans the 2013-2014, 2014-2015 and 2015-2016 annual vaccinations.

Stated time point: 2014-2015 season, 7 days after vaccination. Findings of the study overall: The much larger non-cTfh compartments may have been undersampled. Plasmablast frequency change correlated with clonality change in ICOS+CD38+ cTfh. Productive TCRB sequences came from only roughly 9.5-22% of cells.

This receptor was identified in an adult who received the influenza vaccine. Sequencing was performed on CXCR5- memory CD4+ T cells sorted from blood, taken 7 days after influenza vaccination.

The CDR3 here is CASSIGTGEGEKLFF. For the CDR3, the DNA is TGTGCCAGCAGCATCGGGACAGGGGAAGGGGAAAAACTGTTTTTT. V gene TRBV9 combines with J gene TRBJ1-4, with 10 bases lining up with TRBD1. J gave up 8 bases and V 4 bases, and 8 bases lay outside the gene matches. Germline CDR1 SGDLS, CDR2 YYNGEE. The CDR3 sequence is 15 residues long.